One sample yielded the 13 T cell receptor beta chains listed below, sequenced in a study of EBV T-cell therapy then PD-1 blockade in nasopharyngeal carcinoma. Sequenced by immunoSEQ multiplex PCR; TCRdb stores in-frame clones only, minus some. The table lists 15,000 to 20,000 clones, around four fifths of them singletons. Treatment here: AdE1-LMPpoly-expanded autologous EBV-specific T-cell therapy followed by anti-PD-1 nivolumab. Their recognized antigens are unknown. The specimen comprised CD8+ T cells from blood, sampled at day 0 from a patient whose treatment included autologous EBV-specific T cells and nivolumab. These receptors all stem from a man between 35 and 55 years old with nasopharyngeal carcinoma.

The V and J genes are TRBV5-1 and TRBJ2-5, with 8 bases that match TRBD1. CDR1 and CDR2 from the germline V gene are SGHRS and YFSETQ. The CDR3 sequence is 15 residues long. V dropped 3 bases and J dropped 1; count of bases not matched to a gene: 5. CDR3 DNA sequence: TGCGCCAGCAGCTGGACAGGGTCCCCCCAAGAGACCCAGTACTTC. Residues: CASSWTGSPQETQYF.

The chain is built from TRBV29-1 and TRBJ2-7; the match to TRBD1 covers 9 bases. CDR3 length: 15 amino acids. The trim removed 0 bases at V and 6 bases at J, leaving 9 bases unmatched. Germline CDR1 and CDR2: SQVTM and ANQGSEA. CDR3 sequence (DNA): TGCAGCGTTGAAGATCCGGGGACAGGGCTGGGCGAGCAGTACTTC. Encoded protein: CSVEDPGTGLGEQYF.

This chain links TRBV4-2 with TRBJ1-1; weak D call: TRBD1 (6 bases). V lost 4 bases to trimming and J lost 4 bases, with 16 bases between them. This CDR3 has 15 residues. From germline, CDR1 is LGHNA and CDR2 YNFKEQ. The CDR3 reads CASSREGGVGTEAFF. In nucleotides, the CDR3 is TGTGCCAGCAGCCGAGAGGGGGGCGTGGGCACTGAAGCTTTCTTT.

V usage is TRBV19 and J usage is TRBJ2-3; D unresolved. CDR3 length: 14 residues. The ends were cut back, 3 bases at V and 2 bases at J, with 9 bases in the middle. CDR1 LNHDA and CDR2 SQIVND come from the germline V gene (reference sequence). The CDR3: CASSINGYTDTQYF. CDR3 DNA: TGTGCCAGTAGTATTAACGGATACACAGATACGCAGTATTTT. The variable domain in full, with the rest retrieved from reference TRBV19 and TRBJ2-3, is DGGITQSPKYLFRKEGQNVTLSCEQNLNHDAMYWYRQDPGQGLRLIYYSQIVNDFQKGDIAEGYSVSREKKESFPLTVTSAQKNPTAFYLCASSINGYTDTQYFGPGTRLTVL.

V usage is TRBV6-5 and J usage is TRBJ1-2; D is possibly TRBD1 (5 bases). From germline, CDR1 is MNHEY and CDR2 SVGAGI. Trimming shortened V by 4 bases and J by 4 bases, and 16 bases separated the two germline ends. This CDR3 contains 15 residues. CDR3 coding DNA: TGTGCCAGCAGTTTTGGGACGACCCTCTCCTATGGCTACACCTTC. Translation gives CASSFGTTLSYGYTF.

This clone was seen once. This chain links TRBV2 with TRBJ1-2, with no clear D. The CDR3 spans 11 residues. Trimming took off 8 bases at V and 2 bases at J, with 6 bases between the two ends. Germline V gives CDR1 SNHLY, CDR2 FYNNEI. CDR3 DNA sequence: TGTGCCAGCCCGTTAAACTATGGCTACACCTTC. Translated: CASPLNYGYTF.

The chain uses TRBV27 and TRBJ2-7; tentatively, D is TRBD2 (5 bases). V was pared by 0 bases and J by 4 bases, with 22 bases between. Germline V gene sequence: CDR1 MNHEY, CDR2 SMNVEV (reference sequence). The CDR3 spans 18 residues. Here the CDR3 reads CASSLSSPMDWSRYEQYF. The DNA of the CDR3 is TGTGCCAGCAGTTTATCATCGCCTATGGACTGGAGCCGTTACGAGCAGTACTTC.

By its share, this clone is medium-sized (0.01 to 0.1%). V gene TRBV15 combines with J gene TRBJ2-5; D might be TRBD1 (6 bases). Looked up from germline, CDR1 is LNHNV and CDR2 is YYDKDF (reference sequence). Trimming took off 3 bases at V and 4 bases at J, with 9 bases between the two ends. This CDR3 contains 13 residues. Here the CDR3 reads CATSSEGGETQYF. The CDR3 DNA reads TGTGCCACCAGCAGTGAAGGGGGAGAGACCCAGTACTTC.

The V call is TRBV7-6, the J call TRBJ1-3; D remains ambiguous. V dropped 2 bases and J dropped 4 bases, with 18 bases sitting between them. The germline V gene encodes CDR1 SGHVS and CDR2 FNYEAQ. The CDR3 spans 17 residues. CDR3 in DNA: TGTGCCAGCAGCTTAAAACACGCGACGAGGGAAGGAAACACCATATATTTT. It specifies CASSLKHATREGNTIYF.

This chain joins TRBV7-9 and TRBJ2-7, with D uncertain. The V gene lost 3 bases and the J gene lost 0 bases, with 12 bases spanning the gap. The CDR3 is 15 residues long. Germline CDR1 is SEHNR and CDR2 is FQNEAQ (reference sequence). CDR3 sequence (DNA): TGTGCCAGCAGCTTCCCGTTGGACCCCTCCTACGAGCAGTACTTC. It codes for CASSFPLDPSYEQYF.

The rearrangement links TRBV7-2 to TRBJ1-2; 8 nucleotides line up with TRBD1. V gave up 1 base and J gave up 6 bases; unmatched junction bases: 4. CDR1 is SGHTA and CDR2 is FQGNSA in the germline V gene. This CDR3 spans 14 amino acids. The CDR3 here is CASSLGQGTHGYTF. CDR3 DNA sequence: TGTGCCAGCAGCTTAGGACAGGGGACCCATGGCTACACCTTC.

The V gene is TRBV5-6, the J gene TRBJ1-1, with D hard to call. The CDR3 has 13 amino acids. CDR1 and CDR2 (germline): SGHDT, YYEEEE. Trimming shortened V by 4 bases and J by 4 bases, and 11 bases separated the two germline ends. The CDR3 reads CASSPGLGTEAFF. The CDR3 coding sequence is TGTGCCAGCAGCCCCGGTCTGGGCACTGAAGCTTTCTTT.

The genes are TRBV4-1 and TRBJ2-7; possible D gene TRBD1, 5 bases. CDR1 is MGHRA, CDR2 YSYEKL, per germline. The ends were cut back, 3 bases at V and 3 bases at J, with 15 bases in the middle. This CDR3 has 15 residues. CDR3 sequence reads: CASSHMDIPNYEQYF. In DNA, the CDR3 is TGCGCCAGCAGCCACATGGACATCCCTAACTACGAGCAGTACTTC.